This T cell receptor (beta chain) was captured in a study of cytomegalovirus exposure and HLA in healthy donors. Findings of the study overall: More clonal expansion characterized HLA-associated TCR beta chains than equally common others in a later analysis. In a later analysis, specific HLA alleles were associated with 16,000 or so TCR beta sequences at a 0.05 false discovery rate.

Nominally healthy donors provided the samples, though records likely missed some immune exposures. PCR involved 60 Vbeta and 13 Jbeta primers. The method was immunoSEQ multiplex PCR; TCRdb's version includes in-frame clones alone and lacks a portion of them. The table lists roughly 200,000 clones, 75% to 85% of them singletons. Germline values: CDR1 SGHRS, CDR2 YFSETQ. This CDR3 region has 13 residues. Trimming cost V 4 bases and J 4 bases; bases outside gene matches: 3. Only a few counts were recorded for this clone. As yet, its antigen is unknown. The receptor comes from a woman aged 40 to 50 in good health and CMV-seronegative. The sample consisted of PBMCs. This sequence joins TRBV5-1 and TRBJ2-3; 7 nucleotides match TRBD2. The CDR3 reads CASSRTSADTQYF. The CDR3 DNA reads TGCGCCAGCAGCAGGACTAGTGCAGATACGCAGTATTTT.